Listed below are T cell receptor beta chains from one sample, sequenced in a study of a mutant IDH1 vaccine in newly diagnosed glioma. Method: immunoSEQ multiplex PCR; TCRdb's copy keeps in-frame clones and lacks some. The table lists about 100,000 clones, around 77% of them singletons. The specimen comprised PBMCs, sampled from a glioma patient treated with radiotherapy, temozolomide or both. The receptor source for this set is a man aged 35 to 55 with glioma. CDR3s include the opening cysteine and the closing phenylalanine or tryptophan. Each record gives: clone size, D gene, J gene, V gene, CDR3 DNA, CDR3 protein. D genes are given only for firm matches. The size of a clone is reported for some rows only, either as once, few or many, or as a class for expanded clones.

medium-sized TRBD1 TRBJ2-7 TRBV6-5 TGTGCCAGCAGTTTGACAGGGGGCGGCGAGCAGTACTTC CASSLTGGGEQYF
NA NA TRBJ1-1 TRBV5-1 TGCGCCAGCAGCTTCTTGGAGGGGTTGAACACTGAAGCTTTCTTT CASSFLEGLNTEAFF
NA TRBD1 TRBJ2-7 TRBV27 TGTGCCAGCAGCCCGGGGACAGGGGATTACGAGCAGTACTTC CASSPGTGDYEQYF
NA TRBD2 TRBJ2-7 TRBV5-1 TGCGCCAGCAGCTTGGTTCCTAGCGGGGGGGCCAGAACCTACGAGCAGTACTTC CASSLVPSGGARTYEQYF
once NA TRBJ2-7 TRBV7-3 TGTGCCAGCAGCTTAGGCGGGGGACAGATCTACGAGCAGTACTTC CASSLGGGQIYEQYF
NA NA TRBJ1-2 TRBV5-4 TGTGCCAGCAGCTTGGCCCTACGGGGGGGCGCGGGAGGCTACACCTTC CASSLALRGGAGGYTF
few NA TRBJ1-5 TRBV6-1 TGTGCCAGCAGTGAAGCTGCTTATCAGCCCCAGCATTTT CASSEAAYQPQHF
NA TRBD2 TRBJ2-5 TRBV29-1 TGCAGCGTTGTGGCCATAACTAGCGGGAGGTTAGGGGAGACCCAGTACTTC CSVVAITSGRLGETQYF
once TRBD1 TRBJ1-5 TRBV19 TGTGCCAGTAGTCGAGGGGGCGCGGGTAATAGCAATCAGCCCCAGCATTTT CASSRGGAGNSNQPQHF
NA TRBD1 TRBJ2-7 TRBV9 TGTGCCAGCAGCGTAGTAGGGGGCGTCGAGCAGTACTTC CASSVVGGVEQYF
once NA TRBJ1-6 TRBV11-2 TGTGCCAGCAGCCGTACAGCTCTAATGGGGGTTGGTAATTCACCCCTCCACTTT CASSRTALMGVGNSPLHF
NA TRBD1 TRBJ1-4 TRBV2 TGTGCCAGCTTTCAGGGGGGCTCAACTAATGAAAAACTGTTTTTT CASFQGGSTNEKLFF
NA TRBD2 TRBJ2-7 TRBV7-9 TGTGCCAGCAGCTCTAAGACTAGCGGGAGCTCCTACGAGCAGTACTTC CASSSKTSGSSYEQYF
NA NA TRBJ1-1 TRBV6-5 TGTGCCAGCAGTTCTGGAGTGGGTGCCCAGCGGGCTTTCTTT CASSSGVGAQRAFF
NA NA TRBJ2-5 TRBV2 TGTGCCAGCAGTGAAGGAGGTGAGACCCAGTACTTC CASSEGGETQYF
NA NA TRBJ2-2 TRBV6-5 TGTGCGACCCGGGACACTCTCACCGGGGAGCTGTTTTTT CATRDTLTGELFF
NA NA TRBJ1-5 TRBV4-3 TGCGCCAGCAGCCAAGATCGGAATAGTGGTCAGCCCCAGCATTTT CASSQDRNSGQPQHF
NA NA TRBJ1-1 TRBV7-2 TGTGCCAGCAGAAACACCGGGAACACTGAAGCTTTCTTT CASRNTGNTEAFF
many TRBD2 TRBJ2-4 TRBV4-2 TGTGCCAGCAGCCAAAGGGACTCTAGCGGTTCTCTAGCCAAAAACATTCAGTACTTC CASSQRDSSGSLAKNIQYF
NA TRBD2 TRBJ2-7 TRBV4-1 TGCGCCAGCAGCCAGCGGGGGTCGAGCTCCTACGAGCAGTACTTC CASSQRGSSSYEQYF
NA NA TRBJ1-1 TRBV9 TGTGCCAGCAGCGTCGCTTTAAGTTCTGAAGCTTTCTTT CASSVALSSEAFF
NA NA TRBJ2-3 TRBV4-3 TGCGCCAGCAGCCAAGACACACTAGTATCGGGCACAGATACGCAGTATTTT CASSQDTLVSGTDTQYF
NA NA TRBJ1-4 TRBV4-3 TGCGCCAGCAGCCAAGATCCAGCGCCTAATGAAAAACTGTTTTTT CASSQDPAPNEKLFF
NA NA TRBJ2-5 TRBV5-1 TGCGCCAGCAGCTTTTGGGGCTCTGAAGGGATTGTGGGGATACAAGAGACCCAGTACTTC CASSFWGSEGIVGIQETQYF
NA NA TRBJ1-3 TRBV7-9 TGTGCCAGCAGCCCCGGGTTGTCTGGAAACACCATATATTTT CASSPGLSGNTIYF
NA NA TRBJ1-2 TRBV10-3 TGTGCCATCAGTGGACAGGCCTATGGCTACACCTTC CAISGQAYGYTF
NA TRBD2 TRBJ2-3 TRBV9 TGTGCCAGCAGCGTAGGGCTAGCGGGGACTAGCACAGATACGCAGTATTTT CASSVGLAGTSTDTQYF
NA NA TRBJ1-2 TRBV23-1 TGCGCCAGCAGTCCACGGAGGGGAGGGCCAACTAACTATGGCTACACCTTC CASSPRRGGPTNYGYTF